What follows are 13 T cell receptor beta chains derived from one specimen sequenced in a study of identical twins. TCRdb re-called the 5' RACE reads with MiXCR, one entry per CDR3 protein. This table holds 300,000 to 400,000 distinct CDR3 sequences, about 12% found once. The same specimen was also included in a second study, on yellow fever vaccine responses in identical twins.

Sequenced sample: CD8+ T cells sorted from blood. These receptors originate from a woman younger than 30 in good health.

The rearrangement uses TRBV7-6 and TRBJ2-3; TRBD1 agrees at 10 bases. The CDR3 length is 16 residues. With 1 base clipped from V and 0 bases from J, the junction kept 1 base outside the gene matches. Germline V gives CDR1 SGHVS, CDR2 FNYEAQ. This CDR3 is CASSLGQGASTDTQYF. The CDR3, as DNA: TGTGCCAGCAGCTTAGGACAGGGGGCGAGCACAGATACGCAGTATTTT.

This clonotype was counted a few times. CDR3 region: CASSQRLAGGVRSYEQYF. CDR3 nucleotides: TGTGCCAGCAGCCAACGACTAGCGGGAGGTGTAAGAAGCTACGAGCAGTACTTC. V gene TRBV11-2 combines with J gene TRBJ2-7; 13 bases agree with TRBD2. The J segment lost 3 bases and the V segment lost 5 bases, leaving 13 bases of the junction unmatched. CDR1 and CDR2 (germline): SGHAT, FQNNGV. The CDR3 consists of 18 residues.

This clonotype was seen many times. The chain carries TRBV20-1 and TRBJ2-5, with 7 positions matching TRBD1. CDR3 length: 14 amino acids. J was trimmed by 4 bases and V by 2 bases; bases with no gene match: 7. Per germline, CDR1 DFQATT and CDR2 SNEGSKA (reference sequence). The CDR3 is CSARKGGDSETQYF. CDR3 DNA sequence: TGCAGTGCTAGAAAAGGGGGCGATTCAGAGACCCAGTACTTC.

The CDR3 region is CASSPLREGLAKNIQYF. DNA of the CDR3: TGTGCCAGCAGTCCCCTAAGGGAGGGCCTAGCCAAAAACATTCAGTACTTC. V gene TRBV27 combines with J gene TRBJ2-4; the match to TRBD2 covers 7 bases. Germline V gene data show CDR1 as MNHEY and CDR2 as SMNVEV (reference sequence). This CDR3 has 17 residues. V lost 5 bases and J lost 0; bases outside the gene matches: 10.

The sample holds many counts of this clonotype. V is TRBV27 and J is TRBJ2-1, with D hard to call. Trimming shortened V by 6 bases and J by 3 bases, and 12 bases separated the two germline ends. The CDR3 has 14 amino acids. The V gene's germline CDR1 is MNHEY and CDR2 SMNVEV (reference sequence). The CDR3 spells CASSLAGNYNEQFF. In DNA, the CDR3 is TGTGCCAGCAGCTTGGCTGGTAACTACAATGAGCAGTTCTTC.

Only a few counts were recorded for this clonotype. One junction end disagrees with the germline gene, perhaps due to a read error. The chain carries TRBV6-5 and TRBJ1-1; tentatively, D is TRBD1 (5 bases). This CDR3 region has 15 residues. Germline-derived CDR1 and CDR2 are MNHEY and SVGAGI. The CDR3 loop is CASSDSWGGNTEAFF. The CDR3 DNA is TGTGCCAGCAGTGACTCCTGGGGGGGAAACACTGAAGCTTTCTTT.

A few counts support this clonotype. The CDR3 is CASIFRGPNEKLFF. CDR3 DNA sequence: TGTGCCAGCATCTTCAGGGGGCCTAATGAAAAACTGTTTTTT. The V and J genes are TRBV2 and TRBJ1-4; 8 bases are a match to TRBD1. CDR1 is SNHLY, CDR2 FYNNEI, per germline. The CDR3 length is 14 residues. Trimming cost V 7 bases and J 3 bases; bases outside gene matches: 4.

The V and J genes are TRBV27 and TRBJ2-7; D might be TRBD2 (5 bases). The germline V gene encodes CDR1 MNHEY and CDR2 SMNVEV (reference sequence). V lost 2 bases, J lost 5 bases, and 13 bases lay in between. CDR3 length equals 14 residues. CDR3 in amino acids: CASSLGLPPDEQYF. The DNA for the CDR3 is TGTGCCAGCAGTTTAGGACTCCCTCCGGACGAGCAGTACTTC.

This clonotype has more than one count but fewer than ten. The CDR3 region has the DNA TGCGCCAGCAGCCAAGATGGGACTAGCGGGGGGCGGGCAGATACGCAGTATTTT. It is translated as CASSQDGTSGGRADTQYF. This chain connects TRBV4-1 to TRBJ2-3, with 15 bases identical to TRBD2. This CDR3 has 18 amino acids. With V trimmed by 0 bases and J by 4 bases, 5 bases remained unmatched. CDR1 and CDR2 from the germline V gene are MGHRA and YSYEKL.

As concerns this clonotype: Relative to the germline gene, one junction end is altered; a read error may explain this. The V and J genes are TRBV12-3 or TRBV12-4 and TRBJ2-3; 15 bases fit TRBD2. CDR3 length: 19 residues. CDR3 nucleotides: TGTACCAGCAGTTTAGCCGGAATTCCCGGGACTAGCGGGGGGGATACGCAGTATTTT. Translated: CTSSLAGIPGTSGGDTQYF.

J is TRBJ2-7 and V is TRBV7-9; no clear D gene. Germline CDR1 SEHNR, CDR2 FQNEAQ (reference sequence). Trimming cost V 1 base and J 6 bases, with 10 bases left between them. The CDR3 sequence is 13 residues long. The CDR3 sequence is CASSLEHDGEQYV. The CDR3 region has the DNA TGTGCCAGCAGCTTAGAACATGATGGCGAGCAGTACGTC.

This clonotype was picked up many times. J is TRBJ2-5 and V is TRBV14; D gene uncertain. From germline, CDR1 is SGHDN and CDR2 FVKESK. Trimming left V 0 bases short and J 2 bases short, with 10 bases between. CDR3 length: 15 residues. CDR3 amino acids: CASSQESAVQETQYF. The CDR3 DNA reads TGTGCCAGCAGCCAAGAGAGCGCGGTTCAAGAGACCCAGTACTTC. The entire variable domain, with the rest obtained from reference TRBV14 and TRBJ2-5, is as follows: EAGVTQFPSHSVIEKGQTVTLRCDPISGHDNLYWYRRVMGKEIKFLLHFVKESKQDESGMPNNRFLAERTGGTYSTLKVQPAELEDSGVYFCASSQESAVQETQYFGPGTRLLVL.

Comment on this clonotype: With a much larger clone just one base away, this may be a read error. V is TRBV12-3 or TRBV12-4 and J is TRBJ2-3, with no clear D. This CDR3 is 15 amino acids long. V lost 3 bases and J 1 base, leaving 11 bases between the germline ends. This CDR3 reads CASSFIGAGTDTQYF. The CDR3 nucleotides read TGTGCCAGCAGTTTCATTGGCGCGGGCACAGATACGCAGTATTTT.